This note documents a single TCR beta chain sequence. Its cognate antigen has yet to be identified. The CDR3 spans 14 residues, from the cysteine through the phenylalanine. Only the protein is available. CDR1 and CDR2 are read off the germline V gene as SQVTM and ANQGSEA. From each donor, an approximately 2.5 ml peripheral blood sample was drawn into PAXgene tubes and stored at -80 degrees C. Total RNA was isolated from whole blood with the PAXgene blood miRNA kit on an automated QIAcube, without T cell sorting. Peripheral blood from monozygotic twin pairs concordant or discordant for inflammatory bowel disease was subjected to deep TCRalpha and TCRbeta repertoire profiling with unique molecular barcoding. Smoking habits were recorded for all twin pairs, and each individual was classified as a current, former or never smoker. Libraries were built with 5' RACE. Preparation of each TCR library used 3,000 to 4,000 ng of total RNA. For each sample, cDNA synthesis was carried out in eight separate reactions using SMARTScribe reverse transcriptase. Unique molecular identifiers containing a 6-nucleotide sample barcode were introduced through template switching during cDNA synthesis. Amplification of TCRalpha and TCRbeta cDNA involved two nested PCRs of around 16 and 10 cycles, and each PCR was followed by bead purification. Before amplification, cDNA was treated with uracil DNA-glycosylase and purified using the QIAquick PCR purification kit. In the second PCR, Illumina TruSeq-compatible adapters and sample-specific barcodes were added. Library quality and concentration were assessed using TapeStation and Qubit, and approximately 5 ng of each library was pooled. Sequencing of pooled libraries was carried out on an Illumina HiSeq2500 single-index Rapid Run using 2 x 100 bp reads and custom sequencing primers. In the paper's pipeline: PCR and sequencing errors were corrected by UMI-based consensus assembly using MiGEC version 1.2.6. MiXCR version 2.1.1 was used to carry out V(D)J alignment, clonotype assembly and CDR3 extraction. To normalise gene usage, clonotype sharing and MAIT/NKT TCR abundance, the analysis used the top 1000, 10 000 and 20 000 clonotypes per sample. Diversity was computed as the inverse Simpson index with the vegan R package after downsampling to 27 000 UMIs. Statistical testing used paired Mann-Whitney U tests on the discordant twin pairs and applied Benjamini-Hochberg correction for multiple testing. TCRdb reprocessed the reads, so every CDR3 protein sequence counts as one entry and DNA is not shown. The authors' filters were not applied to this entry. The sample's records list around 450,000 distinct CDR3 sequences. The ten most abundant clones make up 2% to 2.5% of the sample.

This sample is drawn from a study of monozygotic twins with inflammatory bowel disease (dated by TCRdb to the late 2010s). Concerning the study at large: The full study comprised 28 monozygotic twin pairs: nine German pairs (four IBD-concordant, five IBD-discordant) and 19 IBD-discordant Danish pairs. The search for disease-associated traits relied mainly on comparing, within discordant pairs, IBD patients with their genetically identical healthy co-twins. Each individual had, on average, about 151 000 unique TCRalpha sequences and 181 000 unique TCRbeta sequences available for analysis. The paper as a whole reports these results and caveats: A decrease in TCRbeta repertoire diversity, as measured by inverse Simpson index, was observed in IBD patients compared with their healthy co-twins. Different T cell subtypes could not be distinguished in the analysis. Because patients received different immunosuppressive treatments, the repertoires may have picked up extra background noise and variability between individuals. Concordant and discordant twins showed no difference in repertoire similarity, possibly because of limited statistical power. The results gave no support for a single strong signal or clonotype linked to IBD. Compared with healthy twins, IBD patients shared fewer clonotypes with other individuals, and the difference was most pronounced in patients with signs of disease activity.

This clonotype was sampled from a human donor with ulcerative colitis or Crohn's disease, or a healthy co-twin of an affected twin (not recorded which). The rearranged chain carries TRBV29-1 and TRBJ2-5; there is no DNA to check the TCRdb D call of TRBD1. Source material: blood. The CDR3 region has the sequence CSVMNRGGRETQYF.